Sequencing of this TCR beta chain was carried out in a study of blood T cell repertoires in COVID-19. Across the study: Samples representing acute and convalescent COVID-19 were sourced from the United States, Italy and Spain. The cDNA or gDNA used as material had been derived from T cells, B-cell-depleted T cells, or PBMCs.

Here immunoSEQ multiplex PCR was the method, and the copy in TCRdb shows in-frame clones only, minus some. The table shows around 23,000 clones, with 65% to 75% occurring only once. Germline assignment: CDR1 MRHNA and CDR2 SNTAGT. Trimming took off 2 bases at V and 8 bases at J, with 15 bases between the two ends. CDR3 size: 15 residues. Source material: peripheral blood. The receptor was isolated from a man between 50 and 59 years old with COVID-19, enrolled during active disease. This rearrangement joins TRBV6-4 to TRBJ1-4; D is unresolved. The CDR3 bases are TGTGCCAGCAGTGACCCGTTCGCGATTTTGGAAAAACTGTTTTTT. Its protein is CASSDPFAILEKLFF.